Detailed here is one T cell receptor beta chain. Its antigen is not known. The CDR3 loop spans 12 amino acids. Per germline, CDR1 SGHTA and CDR2 FQGNSA. Trimming stripped 3 bases from V and 3 bases from J, with 3 bases between. Incorporated into the TCR beta cDNA libraries were unique molecular identifiers, which served to reduce PCR and sequencing biases. MiXCR was run by TCRdb on the PCR reads, yielding one entry per CDR3 protein. The sample has about 460,000 distinct CDR3 sequences; around 40% are singletons. These data originate in a study of post-analysis software for immune sequencing data. The study's findings and limits: Controls had lower frequencies than patients of about 5 TRBV segments, which included TRBV5-6, TRBV5-1 and TRBV20-1.

This TCR derives from a girl between 5 and 17 years old with multiple sclerosis. J is TRBJ2-1 and V is TRBV7-2; no definite D call. The material sequenced was blood. The CDR3 bases are TGTGCCAGCAGCTTTATCTACAATGAGCAGTTCTTC. This translates into CASSFIYNEQFF.